This TCR beta chain derives from a study of T cells in women clearing cervical HPV infection. The CDR3 covers 15 residues. Per germline, CDR1 SGHNT and CDR2 YYREEE (reference sequence). TCRdb's table, derived via immunoSEQ multiplex PCR, lists solely in-frame clones and lacks some. Its table records roughly 42,000 clones. Points on this clone: The sequenced fragment ends 3 residues before the CDR3 boundary, so the rest is inferred from the germline J gene.

This TCR came from a woman aged 18 to 75 with a cervical HPV16 infection that either progressed to CIN3+ or cleared (not recorded which). The genes are TRBV5-4 and TRBJ2-3; weak D call: TRBD1 (5 bases). The sample comprised blood buffy coat. Here the CDR3 reads CASSLASGPQETQYF. The part of the CDR3 DNA that was read is TGTGCCAGCAGCTTGGCGTCAGGGCCCCAAGAGACG.